Below, 11 T cell receptor beta chains from the same sample are listed, as sequenced in a study of blood T cell repertoires in COVID-19. The assay was immunoSEQ multiplex PCR, and TCRdb's table has in-frame clones only and misses some. The top ten hold more than 9% of the sample, which has about 7,100 clones, 89% seen once. What was sequenced was peripheral blood. The receptor source for this set is a man between 65 and 85 years old with active COVID-19.

This chain joins TRBV9 and TRBJ2-3, with D possibly being TRBD2 (5 bases). V was shortened by 1 base and J by 1 base, with 16 bases between the two germline ends. The CDR3 has 17 amino acids. In germline, CDR1 is SGDLS, CDR2 YYNGEE. The CDR3, as DNA: TGTGCCAGCAGCGTAAGCCCAGGACTTGGAGGCACAGATACGCAGTATTTT. Encoded protein: CASSVSPGLGGTDTQYF.

This chain joins TRBV11-2 and TRBJ1-4; possible D gene TRBD1, 5 bases. The ends were cut back, 6 bases at V and 0 bases at J, with 11 bases in the middle. CDR1 SGHAT and CDR2 FQNNGV come from the germline V gene. CDR3 length equals 15 residues. Written as DNA, the CDR3 is TGTGCCAGCAGGGGGGGGAGTGCAACTAATGAAAAACTGTTTTTT. It codes for CASRGGSATNEKLFF.

This clone was observed a few times. The rearrangement links TRBV19 to TRBJ1-3; no firm D call. Looked up from germline, CDR1 is LNHDA and CDR2 is SQIVND (reference sequence). V lost 3 bases to trimming and J lost 0 bases, with 12 bases between them. The CDR3 loop spans 16 amino acids. This chain's CDR3 is CASSMGSYSSGNTIYF. In DNA, the CDR3 is TGTGCCAGTAGTATGGGGAGTTATTCCTCTGGAAACACCATATATTTT.

Here the CDR3 DNA reads TGTGCCAGCAGGAAAGACAGGGGTATCGCTGAAGCTTTCTTT. The encoded protein is CASRKDRGIAEAFF. This sequence joins TRBV7-2 and TRBJ1-1, with TRBD1 matching over 8 bases. With V trimmed by 6 bases and J by 6 bases, 9 bases remained unmatched. CDR3 size: 14 residues. Germline CDR1 reads SGHTA; CDR2 reads FQGNSA.

The V and J genes are TRBV4-1 and TRBJ2-1, with D tentatively TRBD2 (6 bases). Germline CDR1 MGHRA, CDR2 YSYEKL. The CDR3 spans 13 residues. Trimming left V 4 bases short and J 5 bases short, with 9 bases between. The CDR3 bases are TGCGCCAGCAGCCCGGGACTCAACAATGAGCAGTTCTTC. Translation: CASSPGLNNEQFF.

The chain employs TRBV7-2 and TRBJ1-6, with D hard to call. Germline V gene sequence: CDR1 SGHTA, CDR2 FQGNSA. This CDR3 has 15 residues. V lost 1 base and J 10 bases, leaving 14 bases between the germline ends. CDR3 sequence (DNA): TGTGCCAGCAGCTTAGAGGCAGGTAGTACGTCACCCCTCCACTTT. It codes for CASSLEAGSTSPLHF.

J is TRBJ2-3 and V is TRBV9; 9 bases map to TRBD2. V shed 2 bases and J 4 bases; nucleotides not matched to a gene: 5. From germline, CDR1 is SGDLS and CDR2 YYNGEE. The CDR3 is made up of 15 amino acids. The CDR3 DNA reads as TGTGCCAGCAGCGTTGGGACTAGCAAGGCAGATACGCAGTATTTT. Its translation: CASSVGTSKADTQYF.

The chain uses TRBV4-2 and TRBJ2-3; 8 nucleotides line up with TRBD2. Germline V gives CDR1 LGHNA, CDR2 YNFKEQ. CDR3 length: 17 residues. The V segment lost 3 bases and the J segment 1 base; nucleotides outside the gene matches: 9. In nucleotides, the CDR3 is TGTGCCAGCAGCCAGCTCCGGGGAGCGGGGGGCACAGATACGCAGTATTTT. The encoded protein is CASSQLRGAGGTDTQYF.

This clone was observed once. The V gene is TRBV14, the J gene TRBJ1-2; no firm D call. CDR1 is SGHDN and CDR2 is FVKESK in the germline V gene. V was pared by 4 bases and J by 8 bases, with 11 bases between. This CDR3 has 12 amino acids. The CDR3 sequence: CASSPGKRGYTF. The CDR3 DNA is TGTGCCAGCAGCCCTGGGAAGCGGGGCTACACCTTC. The full variable domain, rest sourced from reference TRBV14 and TRBJ1-2, is EAGVTQFPSHSVIEKGQTVTLRCDPISGHDNLYWYRRVMGKEIKFLLHFVKESKQDESGMPNNRFLAERTGGTYSTLKVQPAELEDSGVYFCASSPGKRGYTFGSGTRLTVV.

The rearrangement joins TRBV7-2 to TRBJ2-7, with D tentatively TRBD2 (6 bases). This CDR3 spans 15 amino acids. The germline gives CDR1 SGHTA, CDR2 FQGNSA. With 1 base removed from V and 6 bases from J, the gap between germline ends came to 16 bases. The CDR3 loop reads CASSLDADQEGEQYF. CDR3 in DNA: TGTGCCAGCAGCTTAGACGCCGACCAGGAGGGCGAGCAGTACTTC.

The rearrangement uses TRBV5-1 and TRBJ1-6; 8 bases match TRBD1. This CDR3 has 15 residues. V lost 0 bases to trimming and J lost 9 bases; unmatched junction nucleotides: 5. Germline V lookup: CDR1 SGHRS, CDR2 YFSETQ. CDR3 loop: CASSLAGTGRSPLHF. The CDR3 coding sequence is TGCGCCAGCAGCTTGGCCGGGACAGGTCGTTCACCCCTCCACTTT.